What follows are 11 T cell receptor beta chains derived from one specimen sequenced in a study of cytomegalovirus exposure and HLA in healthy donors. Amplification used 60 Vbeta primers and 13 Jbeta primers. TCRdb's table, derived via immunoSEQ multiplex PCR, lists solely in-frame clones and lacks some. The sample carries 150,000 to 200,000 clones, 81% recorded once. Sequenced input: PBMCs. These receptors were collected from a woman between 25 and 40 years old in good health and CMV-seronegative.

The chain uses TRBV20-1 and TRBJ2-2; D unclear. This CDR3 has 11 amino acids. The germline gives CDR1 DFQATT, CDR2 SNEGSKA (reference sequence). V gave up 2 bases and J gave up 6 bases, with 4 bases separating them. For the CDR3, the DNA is TGCAGTGCTAGAAGCTCCGGGGAGCTGTTTTTT. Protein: CSARSSGELFF.

The CDR3 DNA reads as TGCAGTGCTGGGGGCTACACTGAAGCTTTCTTT. Amino acid sequence: CSAGGYTEAFF. The chain links TRBV20-1 to TRBJ1-1; weak D call: TRBD1 (6 bases). The CDR3 contains 11 residues. The V and J ends lost 5 bases and 3 bases respectively, with 7 bases between them. The germline V gene has CDR1 DFQATT and CDR2 SNEGSKA (reference sequence).

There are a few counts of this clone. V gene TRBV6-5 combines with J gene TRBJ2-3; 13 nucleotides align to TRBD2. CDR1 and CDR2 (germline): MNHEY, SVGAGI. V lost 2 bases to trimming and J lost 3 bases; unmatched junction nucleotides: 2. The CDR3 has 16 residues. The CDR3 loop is CASSYGLAGATDTQYF. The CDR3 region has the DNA TGTGCCAGCAGTTACGGACTAGCGGGAGCGACAGATACGCAGTATTTT.

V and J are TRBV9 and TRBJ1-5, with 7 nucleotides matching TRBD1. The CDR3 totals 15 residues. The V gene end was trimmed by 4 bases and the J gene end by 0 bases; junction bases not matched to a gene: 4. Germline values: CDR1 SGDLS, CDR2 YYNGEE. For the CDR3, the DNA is TGTGCCAGCAGCCCGACAGGGTCTAGCAATCAGCCCCAGCATTTT. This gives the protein CASSPTGSSNQPQHF. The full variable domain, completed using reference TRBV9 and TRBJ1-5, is DSGVTQTPKHLITATGQRVTLRCSPRSGDLSVYWYQQSLDQGLQFLIQYYNGEERAKGNILERFSAQQFPDLHSELNLSSLELGDSALYFCASSPTGSSNQPQHFGDGTRLSIL.

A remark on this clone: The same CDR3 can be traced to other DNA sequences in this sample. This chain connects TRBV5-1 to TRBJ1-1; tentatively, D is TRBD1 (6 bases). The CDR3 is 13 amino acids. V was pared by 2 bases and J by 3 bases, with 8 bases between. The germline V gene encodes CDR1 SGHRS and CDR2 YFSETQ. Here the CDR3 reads CASSLAGDTEAFF. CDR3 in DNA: TGCGCCAGCAGCTTAGCAGGGGACACTGAAGCTTTCTTT.

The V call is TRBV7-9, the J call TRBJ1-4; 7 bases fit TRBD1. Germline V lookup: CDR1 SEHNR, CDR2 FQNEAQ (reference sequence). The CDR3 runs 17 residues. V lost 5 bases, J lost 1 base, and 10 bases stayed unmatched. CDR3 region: CASSLRQGVKTNEKLFF. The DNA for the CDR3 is TGTGCCAGCAGCCTACGACAGGGAGTAAAAACTAATGAAAAACTGTTTTTT.

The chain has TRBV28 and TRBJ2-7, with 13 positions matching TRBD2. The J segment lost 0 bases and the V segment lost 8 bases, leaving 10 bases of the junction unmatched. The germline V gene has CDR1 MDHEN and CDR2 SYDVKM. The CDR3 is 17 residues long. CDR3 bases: TGTGCCAGCCGATCGCCGGGACTAGCGGGAAACTCCTACGAGCAGTACTTC. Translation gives CASRSPGLAGNSYEQYF. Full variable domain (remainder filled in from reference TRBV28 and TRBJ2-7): DVKVTQSSRYLVKRTGEKVFLECVQDMDHENMFWYRQDPGLGLRLIYFSYDVKMKEKGDIPEGYSVSREKKERFSLILESASTNQTSMYLCASRSPGLAGNSYEQYFGPGTRLTVT.

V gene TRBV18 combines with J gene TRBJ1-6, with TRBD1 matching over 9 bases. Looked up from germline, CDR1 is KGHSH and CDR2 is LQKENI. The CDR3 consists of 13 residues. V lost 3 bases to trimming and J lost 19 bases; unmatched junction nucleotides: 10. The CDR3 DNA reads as TGTGCCAGCTCACCTTCACGGGACAGGGCCCCACACTTT. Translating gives CASSPSRDRAPHF.

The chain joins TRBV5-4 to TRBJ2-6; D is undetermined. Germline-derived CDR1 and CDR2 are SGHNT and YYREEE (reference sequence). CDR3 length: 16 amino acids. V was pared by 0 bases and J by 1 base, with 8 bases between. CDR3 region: CASSLDPSSGANVLTF. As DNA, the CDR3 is TGTGCCAGCAGCTTGGATCCGTCTTCTGGGGCCAACGTCCTGACTTTC.

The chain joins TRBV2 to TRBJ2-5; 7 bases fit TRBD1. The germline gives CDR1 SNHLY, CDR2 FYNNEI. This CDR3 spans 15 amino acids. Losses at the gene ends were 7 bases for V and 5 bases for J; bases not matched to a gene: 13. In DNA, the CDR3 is TGTGCCAGCACCACCCGGGCAGGGGGTCGGGAGACCCAGTACTTC. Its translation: CASTTRAGGRETQYF. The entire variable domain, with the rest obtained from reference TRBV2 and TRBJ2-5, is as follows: EPEVTQTPSHQVTQMGQEVILRCVPISNHLYFYWYRQILGQKVEFLVSFYNNEISEKSEIFDDQFSVERPDGSNFTLKIRSTKLEDSAMYFCASTTRAGGRETQYFGPGTRLLVL.

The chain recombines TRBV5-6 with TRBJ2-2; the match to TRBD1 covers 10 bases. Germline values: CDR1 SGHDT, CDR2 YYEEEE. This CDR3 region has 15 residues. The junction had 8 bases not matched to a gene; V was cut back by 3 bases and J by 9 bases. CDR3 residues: CASSSGTGEFRELFF. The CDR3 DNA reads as TGTGCCAGCAGCTCGGGGACAGGGGAGTTTAGGGAGCTGTTTTTT.